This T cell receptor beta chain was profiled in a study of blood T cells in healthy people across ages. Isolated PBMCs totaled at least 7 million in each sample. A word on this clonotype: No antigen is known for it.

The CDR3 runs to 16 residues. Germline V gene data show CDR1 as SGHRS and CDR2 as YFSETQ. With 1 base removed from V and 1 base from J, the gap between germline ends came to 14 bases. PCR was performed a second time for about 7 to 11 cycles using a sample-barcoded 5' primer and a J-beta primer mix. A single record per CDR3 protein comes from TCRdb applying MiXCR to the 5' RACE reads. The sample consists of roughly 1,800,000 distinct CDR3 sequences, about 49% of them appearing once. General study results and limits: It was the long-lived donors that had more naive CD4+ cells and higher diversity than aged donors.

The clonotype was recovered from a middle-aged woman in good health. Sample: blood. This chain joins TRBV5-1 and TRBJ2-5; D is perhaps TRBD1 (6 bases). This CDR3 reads CASSLSTGSTQETQYF. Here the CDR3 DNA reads TGCGCCAGCAGCTTGTCGACAGGTAGTACCCAAGAGACCCAGTACTTC.